Listed here are 18 T cell receptor beta chains from one sample, sequenced in a study of cytomegalovirus exposure and HLA in healthy donors. The protocol was immunoSEQ multiplex PCR, while the TCRdb copy is restricted to in-frame clones and leaves out a portion. The sample consists of about 240,000 clones, around 85% of them appearing once. The sequenced material came from PBMCs. These TCRs come from a woman aged 25 to 39 in good health and CMV-seropositive.

This sequence joins TRBV21-1 and TRBJ2-3; the tabulated D call, TRBD1, remains unverified against the DNA. TRBV21-1 represents a pseudogene. CDR3 size: 15 residues. This CDR3 reads CASSTEGQGTDTQYF. CDR3 DNA sequence: TGTGCCAGCAGCACGGAGGGACAGGGGACAGATACGCAGTATTTT.

On this clone itself: A read error may account for a junction end that differs from germline. The chain links TRBV7-8 to TRBJ2-7, with a possible D match to TRBD2 (6 bases). This CDR3 comprises 14 residues. The V gene's germline CDR1 is SGHVS and CDR2 FQNEAQ. The CDR3 sequence is CASSLRRGSNEQYF. The CDR3 nucleotides are TGTGCCAGCTCTTTGCGGAGGGGCTCCAACGAGCAGTACTTC. The full variable domain, with the rest looked up from reference TRBV7-8 and TRBJ2-7, is GAGVSQSPRYKVAKRGQDVALRCDPISGHVSLFWYQQALGQGPEFLTYFQNEAQLDKSGLPSDRFFAERPEGSVSTLKIQRTQQEDSAVYLCASSLRRGSNEQYFGPGTRLTVT.

The rearrangement joins TRBV5-1 to TRBJ1-5; D uncertain. CDR1 and CDR2 from the germline V gene are SGHRS and YFSETQ. V lost 0 bases, J lost 4 bases, and 11 bases lay in between. CDR3 size: 15 residues. CDR3 loop: CASSLGPSGNQPQHF. CDR3 DNA sequence: TGCGCCAGCAGCTTGGGGCCTTCGGGGAATCAGCCCCAGCATTTT.

The chain recombines TRBV7-6 with TRBJ2-7; a possible D gene is TRBD2 (5 bases). The CDR3 is made up of 16 amino acids. CDR1 and CDR2 (germline): SGHVS, FNYEAQ. Trimming shortened V by 1 base and J by 6 bases, and 19 bases separated the two germline ends. CDR3 protein: CASSLESRGVVGEQYF. The CDR3 bases are TGTGCCAGCAGCTTAGAATCCCGGGGAGTAGTCGGCGAGCAGTACTTC.

This clone was seen once. This rearrangement joins TRBV6-1 to TRBJ1-5; D perhaps matches TRBD1 (5 bases). The CDR3 is made up of 11 amino acids. Trimming cost V 9 bases and J 6 bases, with 9 bases left between them. Per the germline V gene, CDR1 is MNHNS and CDR2 is SASEGT. The CDR3 nucleotides read TGTGCCAGTGGGGGGGGTCAGCCCCAGCATTTT. Protein sequence: CASGGGQPQHF.

The rearrangement joins TRBV19 to TRBJ1-5; D gene ambiguous. Trimming left V 4 bases short and J 0 bases short, with 16 bases between. The CDR3 has 17 amino acids. Germline lookup yields CDR1 LNHDA and CDR2 SQIVND (reference sequence). The DNA for the CDR3 is TGTGCCAGTAGTAACGAAAGAACAAGTTATAGCAATCAGCCCCAGCATTTT. Protein sequence: CASSNERTSYSNQPQHF.

The chain uses TRBV19 and TRBJ1-5; D gene ambiguous. The length of the CDR3 is 13 residues. From germline, CDR1 is LNHDA and CDR2 SQIVND (reference sequence). V was clipped by 0 bases and J by 9 bases, with 9 bases between them. CDR3 nucleotide sequence: TGTGCCAGTAGTATAGAGGTTTTGAGGCCCCAGCATTTT. It is translated as CASSIEVLRPQHF.

This clone has only one observation. This chain connects TRBV2 to TRBJ2-1; 9 nucleotides line up with TRBD2. The CDR3 has 17 amino acids. V was pared by 0 bases and J by 3 bases, with 6 bases of the junction left unmatched. CDR1 and CDR2 (germline): SNHLY, FYNNEI. The CDR3 loop reads CASSEALRAGGYNEQFF. The DNA of the CDR3 is TGTGCCAGCAGTGAAGCGCTTCGAGCGGGAGGCTACAATGAGCAGTTCTTC.

The chain is built from TRBV5-6 and TRBJ1-2, with D unresolved. Germline CDR1 SGHDT, CDR2 YYEEEE. The germline V and J ends were trimmed by 3 bases and 4 bases, with 16 bases remaining between them. This CDR3 comprises 15 residues. Here the CDR3 reads CASSYGEGGGYGYTF. CDR3 nucleotides: TGTGCCAGCAGCTACGGGGAGGGAGGAGGCTATGGCTACACCTTC.

The chain is built from TRBV28 and TRBJ2-7, with TRBD1 matching over 9 bases. J lost 4 bases, V lost 4 bases, and 11 bases had no gene match. Germline CDR1 is MDHEN and CDR2 is SYDVKM. This CDR3 spans 16 amino acids. CDR3 protein: CASSSVGGTGKYEQYF. The DNA for the CDR3 is TGTGCCAGCAGTTCAGTCGGGGGGACAGGGAAATACGAGCAGTACTTC.

This clone appeared once. The rearrangement uses TRBV18 and TRBJ1-1; D perhaps matches TRBD1 (6 bases). The CDR3 length is 16 residues. With 6 bases removed from V and 3 bases from J, the gap between germline ends came to 20 bases. Looked up from germline, CDR1 is KGHSH and CDR2 is LQKENI. In DNA form, the CDR3 reads TGTGCCAGCTCCAAAGGCAGGGGAGTCGGGGACACTGAAGCTTTCTTT. It codes for CASSKGRGVGDTEAFF. The full variable domain, with the rest looked up from reference TRBV18 and TRBJ1-1, is NAGVMQNPRHLVRRRGQEARLRCSPMKGHSHVYWYRQLPEEGLKFMVYLQKENIIDESGMPKERFSAEFPKEGPSILRIQQVVRGDSAAYFCASSKGRGVGDTEAFFGQGTRLTVV.

This clone has only one observation. The chain recombines TRBV11-3 with TRBJ2-7, with 10 bases that match TRBD2. Germline trimming cut 0 bases from V and 1 base from J; bases unmatched to any gene: 0. There are 15 residues in the CDR3. Per the germline V gene, CDR1 is SGHNT and CDR2 is YENEEA. The CDR3 nucleotides read TGTGCCAGCAGCTTAGAACTAGCGGGGTCCTACGAGCAGTACTTC. This translates into CASSLELAGSYEQYF.

The CDR3 reads CASSLGRTGTLPYEQYF. The CDR3 DNA follows: TGTGCCAGCAGCTTGGGACGGACAGGGACGCTTCCCTACGAGCAGTACTTC. This chain links TRBV5-5 with TRBJ2-7; 8 bases map to TRBD1. Germline CDR1 reads SGHKS; CDR2 reads YYEKEE (reference sequence). V was pared by 0 bases and J by 2 bases, with 10 bases of the junction left unmatched. There are 17 residues in the CDR3.

The CDR3 sequence: CATTIAGRNEQFF. The CDR3 region has the DNA TGTGCCACCACAATAGCAGGGAGGAATGAGCAGTTCTTC. V is TRBV10-3 and J is TRBJ2-1, with a tentative D call TRBD2 (6 bases). The CDR3 sequence is 13 residues long. V lost 10 bases to trimming and J lost 7 bases, with 17 bases between them. From germline, CDR1 is ENHRY and CDR2 SYGVKD.

The chain has TRBV19 and TRBJ2-6; weak D call: TRBD1 (5 bases). V lost 6 bases and J 4 bases, leaving 13 bases between the germline ends. The CDR3 is 15 amino acids. Germline assignment: CDR1 LNHDA and CDR2 SQIVND (reference sequence). The CDR3 DNA is TGTGCCAGTAGCCTACAGGTTCTAGGGGCCAACGTCCTGACTTTC. Amino acids: CASSLQVLGANVLTF.

Here the CDR3 DNA reads TGTGCCAGCAGCTCCCGGGTCTATCCGGGGAGCACAGATACGCAGTATTTT. It translates to CASSSRVYPGSTDTQYF. The chain recombines TRBV7-8 with TRBJ2-3; D might be TRBD2 (5 bases). CDR3 length: 17 residues. V was cut by 4 bases and J by 0 bases, with 17 bases left in between. In germline, CDR1 is SGHVS, CDR2 FQNEAQ.

The chain combines TRBV27 with TRBJ2-7; D remains ambiguous. The CDR3 extends over 15 amino acids. Trimming took off 5 bases at V and 5 bases at J, with 19 bases between the two ends. Germline loops: CDR1 MNHEY, CDR2 SMNVEV (reference sequence). CDR3 amino acids: CASSVWAKPPDEQYF. The DNA for the CDR3 is TGTGCCAGCAGTGTATGGGCTAAACCCCCCGACGAGCAGTACTTC.

In nucleotides, the CDR3 is TGTGCCAGCAGTTTAGGTCAGCAGGGATACGAGCAGTACTTC. This translates into CASSLGQQGYEQYF. This sequence joins TRBV27 and TRBJ2-7; a possible D gene is TRBD1 (5 bases). CDR3 length: 14 residues. Trimming shortened V by 2 bases and J by 4 bases, and 12 bases separated the two germline ends. The germline V gene encodes CDR1 MNHEY and CDR2 SMNVEV (reference sequence).